The sequence of this TCR beta chain was determined in a study of blood T cell repertoires in COVID-19. Study at large: Some COVID-19 samples were acute and others convalescent; all came from the United States, Italy and Spain. T cells, B-cell-depleted T cells, or PBMCs provided the cDNA or gDNA that served as material.

In the original analysis: Nucleated cell number was recorded as an estimate derived from reference gene primer amplification. This table comes from immunoSEQ multiplex PCR, and its TCRdb copy is limited to in-frame clones, with some not included. For V, J and clone size, that table is used; D and trimming come from the DNA. The sample shows some 310,000 clones, nearly 90% of them seen only once. Seattle patients were enrolled while actively infected and followed longitudinally. The CDR3 runs to 14 residues. Deletions cut 1 base from V and 0 bases from J, with 6 bases between. Germline loops: CDR1 SEHNR, CDR2 FQNEAQ (reference sequence).

Input material: peripheral blood. The receptor was isolated from a woman aged 40 to 50 with COVID-19, enrolled during active disease. This chain joins TRBV7-9 and TRBJ1-1; D unresolved. CDR3 amino acids: CASSLGLLNTEAFF. CDR3 DNA: TGTGCCAGCAGCTTAGGACTCTTGAACACTGAAGCTTTCTTT.